These 9 T cell receptor beta chains came from one sample sequenced in a study of cytomegalovirus exposure and HLA in healthy donors. Vbeta (60) and Jbeta (13) primers were used in the PCR. Sequenced by immunoSEQ multiplex PCR; TCRdb stores in-frame clones only, minus some. The repertoire includes some 140,000 clones, around three quarters of them detected once, and 2.5% to 3.5% sits in the top ten. Sample: PBMCs. The receptors were gathered from a man aged 40-55 years in good health and CMV-seronegative.

This chain uses TRBV4-2 with TRBJ2-1, with 7 positions matching TRBD2. Germline assignment: CDR1 LGHNA and CDR2 YNFKEQ. V gave up 1 base and J gave up 9 bases; unmatched junction bases: 12. This CDR3 comprises 16 residues. The CDR3, as DNA: TGTGCCAGCAGCCAAGGGGGGGTAGCGGGTCACGGTGAGCAGTTCTTC. It encodes CASSQGGVAGHGEQFF.

The gene calls are TRBV6-1 and TRBJ2-1; 12 nucleotides line up with TRBD2. The CDR3 runs to 15 residues. Germline lookup yields CDR1 MNHNS and CDR2 SASEGT. Trimming took 7 bases from V and 4 from J; bases not matched to a gene: 5. CDR3 in amino acids: CASILGLAGYNEQFF. CDR3 nucleotides: TGTGCCAGCATTCTTGGACTAGCGGGGTACAATGAGCAGTTCTTC.

The chain links TRBV5-6 to TRBJ2-3, with D possibly being TRBD2 (6 bases). CDR3 length equals 17 residues. Per germline, CDR1 SGHDT and CDR2 YYEEEE. The V gene lost 6 bases and the J gene lost 1 base, with 21 bases spanning the gap. The CDR3 region is CASNTLSGRLGTDTQYF. For the CDR3, the DNA is TGTGCCAGCAACACACTTTCGGGGAGGTTAGGCACAGATACGCAGTATTTT.

V and J are TRBV29-1 and TRBJ2-6; D unclear. CDR1 and CDR2 (germline): SQVTM, ANQGSEA. CDR3 length: 17 amino acids. Deletions cut 1 base from V and 0 bases from J, with 13 bases between. CDR3 residues: CSVEGLRPSSGANVLTF. CDR3 coding DNA: TGCAGCGTTGAAGGTCTCAGGCCCAGCTCTGGGGCCAACGTCCTGACTTTC.

CDR3: CASSLRGVGFYEQYF. Here the CDR3 DNA reads TGTGCCAGCAGTTTAAGGGGCGTTGGTTTCTACGAGCAGTACTTC. The chain uses TRBV27 and TRBJ2-7, with D perhaps TRBD1 (5 bases). CDR3 length: 15 residues. Trimming left V 2 bases short and J 3 bases short, with 14 bases between. Germline V CDR1 and CDR2: MNHEY, SMNVEV (reference sequence).

The chain carries TRBV29-1 and TRBJ2-7, with TRBD2 matching 8 bases. From germline, CDR1 is SQVTM and CDR2 ANQGSEA. The CDR3 is made up of 15 amino acids. With V trimmed by 6 bases and J by 3 bases, 13 bases remained unmatched. Here the CDR3 reads CSVSGGAAGVYEQYF. CDR3 sequence (DNA): TGCAGCGTGTCGGGGGGGGCGGCGGGGGTCTACGAGCAGTACTTC.

The genes are TRBV13 and TRBJ2-7; 8 bases match TRBD1. Germline assignment: CDR1 PRHDT and CDR2 FYEKMQ (reference sequence). This CDR3 comprises 14 residues. After removal of 5 bases from V and 6 bases from J, the junction contained 9 bases not matched to a gene. Written as DNA, the CDR3 is TGTGCCAGCAGCCTGCGGGACAGGAACTCCGAGCAGTACTTC. It specifies CASSLRDRNSEQYF.

The sample holds one count of this clone. The chain carries TRBV11-2 and TRBJ2-3, with D perhaps TRBD1 (6 bases). Per the germline V gene, CDR1 is SGHAT and CDR2 is FQNNGV. The CDR3 has 14 amino acids. V was trimmed by 4 bases and J by 3 bases, leaving 11 bases between them. Here the CDR3 reads CASSYIRGTDTQYF. In nucleotides, the CDR3 is TGTGCCAGCAGCTACATAAGGGGGACAGATACGCAGTATTTT. The full variable domain, its missing parts supplied by reference TRBV11-2 and TRBJ2-3, is EAGVAQSPRYKIIEKRQSVAFWCNPISGHATLYWYQQILGQGPKLLIQFQNNGVVDDSQLPKDRFSAERLKGVDSTLKIQPAKLEDSAVYLCASSYIRGTDTQYFGPGTRLTVL.

The chain joins TRBV5-6 to TRBJ2-3; 7 bases agree with TRBD1. The V gene end was trimmed by 4 bases and the J gene end by 10 bases; junction bases not matched to a gene: 12. There are 14 residues in the CDR3. CDR1 and CDR2 from the germline V gene are SGHDT and YYEEEE. CDR3 sequence reads: CASSQRRQGSSQYF. The CDR3 nucleotides are TGTGCCAGCAGCCAACGAAGACAGGGTAGTTCGCAGTATTTT.